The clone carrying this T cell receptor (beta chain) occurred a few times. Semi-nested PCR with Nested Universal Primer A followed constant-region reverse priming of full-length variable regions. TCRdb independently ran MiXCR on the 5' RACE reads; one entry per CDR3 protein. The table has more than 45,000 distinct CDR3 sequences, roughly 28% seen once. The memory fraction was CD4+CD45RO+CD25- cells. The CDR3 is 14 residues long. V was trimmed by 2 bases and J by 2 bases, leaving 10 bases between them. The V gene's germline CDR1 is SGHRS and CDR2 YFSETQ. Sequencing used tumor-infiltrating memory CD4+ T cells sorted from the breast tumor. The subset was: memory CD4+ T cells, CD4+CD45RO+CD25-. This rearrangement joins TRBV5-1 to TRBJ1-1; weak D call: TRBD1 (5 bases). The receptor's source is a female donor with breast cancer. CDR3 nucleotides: TGCGCCAGCAGCTTCCAGGGCGCTAACACTGAAGCTTTCTTT. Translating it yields CASSFQGANTEAFF.